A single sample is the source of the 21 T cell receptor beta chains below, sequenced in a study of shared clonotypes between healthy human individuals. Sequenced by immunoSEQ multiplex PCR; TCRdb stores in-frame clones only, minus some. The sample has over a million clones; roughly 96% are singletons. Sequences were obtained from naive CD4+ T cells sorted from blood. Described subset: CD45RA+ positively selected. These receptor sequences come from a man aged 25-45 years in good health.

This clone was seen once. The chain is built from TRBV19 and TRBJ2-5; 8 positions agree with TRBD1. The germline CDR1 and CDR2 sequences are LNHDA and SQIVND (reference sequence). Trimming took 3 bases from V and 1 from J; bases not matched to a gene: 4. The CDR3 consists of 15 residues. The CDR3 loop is CASSIGQGAQETQYF. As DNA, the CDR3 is TGTGCCAGTAGTATCGGCCAGGGGGCCCAAGAGACCCAGTACTTC.

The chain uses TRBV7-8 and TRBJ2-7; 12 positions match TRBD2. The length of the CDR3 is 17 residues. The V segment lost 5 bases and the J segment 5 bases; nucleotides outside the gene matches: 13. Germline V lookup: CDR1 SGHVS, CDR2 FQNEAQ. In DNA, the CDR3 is TGTGCCAGCAGCCTAGGGCGAACTAGCGGGAGGATCGACGAGCAGTACTTC. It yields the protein CASSLGRTSGRIDEQYF.

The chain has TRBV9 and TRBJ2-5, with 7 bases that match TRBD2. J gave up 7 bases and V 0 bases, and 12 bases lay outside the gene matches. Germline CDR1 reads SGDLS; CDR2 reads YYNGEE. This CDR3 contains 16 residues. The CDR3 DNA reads TGTGCCAGCAGCGTAGTCGCTAGCGGAACGAGTGGGACCCAGTACTTC. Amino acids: CASSVVASGTSGTQYF.

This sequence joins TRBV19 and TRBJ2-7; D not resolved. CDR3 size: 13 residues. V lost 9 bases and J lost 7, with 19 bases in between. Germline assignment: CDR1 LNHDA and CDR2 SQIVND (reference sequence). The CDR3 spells CASKNRVVGEQYF. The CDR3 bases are TGTGCCAGCAAAAACCGGGTGGTAGGGGAGCAGTACTTC.

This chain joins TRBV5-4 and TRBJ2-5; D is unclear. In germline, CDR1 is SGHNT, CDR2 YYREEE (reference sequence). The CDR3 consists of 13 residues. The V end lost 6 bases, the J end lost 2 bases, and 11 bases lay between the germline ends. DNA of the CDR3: TGTGCCAGCAACTACCAGCTACAAGAGACCCAGTACTTC. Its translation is CASNYQLQETQYF.

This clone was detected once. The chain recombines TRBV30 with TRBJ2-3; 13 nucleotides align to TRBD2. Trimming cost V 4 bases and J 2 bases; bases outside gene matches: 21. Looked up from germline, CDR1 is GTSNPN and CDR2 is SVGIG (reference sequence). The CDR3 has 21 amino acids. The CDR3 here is CAWIWSPGTSGIPRPTDTQYF. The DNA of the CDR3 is TGTGCCTGGATATGGTCCCCAGGGACTAGCGGGATTCCCCGGCCCACAGATACGCAGTATTTT. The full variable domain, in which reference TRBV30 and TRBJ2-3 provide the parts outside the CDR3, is SQTIHQWPATLVQPVGSPLSLECTVEGTSNPNLYWYRQAAGRGLQLLFYSVGIGQISSEVPQNLSASRPQDRQFILSSKKLLLSDSGFYLCAWIWSPGTSGIPRPTDTQYFGPGTRLTVL.

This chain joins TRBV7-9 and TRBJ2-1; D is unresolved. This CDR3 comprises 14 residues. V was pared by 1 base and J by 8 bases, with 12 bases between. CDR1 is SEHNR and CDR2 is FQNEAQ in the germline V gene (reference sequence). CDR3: CASSLEPPVDEQFF. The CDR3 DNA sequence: TGTGCCAGCAGCTTAGAGCCTCCGGTAGATGAGCAGTTCTTC. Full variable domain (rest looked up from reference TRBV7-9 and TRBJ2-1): DTGVSQNPRHKITKRGQNVTFRCDPISEHNRLYWYRQTLGQGPEFLTYFQNEAQLEKSRLLSDRFSAERPKGSFSTLEIQRTEQGDSAMYLCASSLEPPVDEQFFGPGTRLTVL.

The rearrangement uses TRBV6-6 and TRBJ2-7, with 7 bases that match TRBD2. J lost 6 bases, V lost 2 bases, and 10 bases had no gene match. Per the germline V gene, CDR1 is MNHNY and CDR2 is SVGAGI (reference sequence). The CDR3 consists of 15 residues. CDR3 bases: TGTGCCAGCAGTTACGGTGGCGGGAGTCTATCCGAGCAGTACTTC. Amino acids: CASSYGGGSLSEQYF.

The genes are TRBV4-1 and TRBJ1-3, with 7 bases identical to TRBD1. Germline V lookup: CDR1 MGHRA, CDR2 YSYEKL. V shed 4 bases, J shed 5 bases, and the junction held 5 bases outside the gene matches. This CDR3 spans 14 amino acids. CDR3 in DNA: TGCGCCAGCAGCCCCGGGACAGCGCGAAACACCATATATTTT. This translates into CASSPGTARNTIYF.

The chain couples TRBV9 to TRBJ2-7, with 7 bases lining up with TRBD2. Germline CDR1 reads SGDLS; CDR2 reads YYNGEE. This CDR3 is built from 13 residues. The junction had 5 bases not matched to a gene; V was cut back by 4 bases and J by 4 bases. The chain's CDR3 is CASSSVGGYEQYF. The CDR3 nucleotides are TGTGCCAGCAGCTCCGTCGGGGGGTACGAGCAGTACTTC.

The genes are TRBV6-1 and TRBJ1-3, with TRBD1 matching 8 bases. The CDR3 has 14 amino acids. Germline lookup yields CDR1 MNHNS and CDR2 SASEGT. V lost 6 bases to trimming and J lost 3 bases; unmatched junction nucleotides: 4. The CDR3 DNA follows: TGTGCCAGCAGGATGACAGGGGTTGGAAACACCATATATTTT. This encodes CASRMTGVGNTIYF.

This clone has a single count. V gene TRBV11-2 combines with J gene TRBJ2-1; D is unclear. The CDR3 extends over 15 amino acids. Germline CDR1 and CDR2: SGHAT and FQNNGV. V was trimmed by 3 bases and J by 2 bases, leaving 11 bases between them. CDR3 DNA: TGTGCCAGCAGCTTCGGCAGGCCAGCCTACAATGAGCAGTTCTTC. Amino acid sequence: CASSFGRPAYNEQFF.

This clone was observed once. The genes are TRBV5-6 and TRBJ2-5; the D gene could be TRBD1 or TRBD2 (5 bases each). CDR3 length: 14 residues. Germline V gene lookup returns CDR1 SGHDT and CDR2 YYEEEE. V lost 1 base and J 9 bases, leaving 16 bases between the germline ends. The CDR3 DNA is TGTGCCAGCAGCTTGTTCCGGGACCCTCGAGCCCAGTACTTC. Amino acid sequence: CASSLFRDPRAQYF.

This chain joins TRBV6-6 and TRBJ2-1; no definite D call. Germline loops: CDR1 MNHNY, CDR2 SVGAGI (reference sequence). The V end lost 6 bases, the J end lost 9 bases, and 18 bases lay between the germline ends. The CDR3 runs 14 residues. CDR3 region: CASSPLRTVGEQFF. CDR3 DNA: TGTGCCAGCAGCCCCCTTAGGACGGTTGGTGAGCAGTTCTTC.

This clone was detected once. Written as DNA, the CDR3 is TGTGCCAGCAGTGACAGCGCGGGAACCGGGGAGCTGTTTTTT. Translating gives CASSDSAGTGELFF. The genes are TRBV28 and TRBJ2-2; possible D gene TRBD2, 6 bases. The ends were cut back, 5 bases at V and 5 bases at J, with 12 bases in the middle. The CDR3 runs to 14 residues. The germline V gene has CDR1 MDHEN and CDR2 SYDVKM.

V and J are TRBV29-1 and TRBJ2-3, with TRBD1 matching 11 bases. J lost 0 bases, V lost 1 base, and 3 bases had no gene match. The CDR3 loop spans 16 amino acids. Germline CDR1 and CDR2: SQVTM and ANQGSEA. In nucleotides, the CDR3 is TGCAGCGTTGAAGGGGACAGGGGGAGAAGCACAGATACGCAGTATTTT. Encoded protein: CSVEGDRGRSTDTQYF.

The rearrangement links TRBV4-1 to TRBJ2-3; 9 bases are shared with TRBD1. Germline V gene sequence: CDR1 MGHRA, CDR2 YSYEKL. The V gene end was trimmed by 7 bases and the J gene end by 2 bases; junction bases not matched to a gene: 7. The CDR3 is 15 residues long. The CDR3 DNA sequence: TGCGCCAGCACAAGGGGACAGGGAACCACAGATACGCAGTATTTT. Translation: CASTRGQGTTDTQYF.

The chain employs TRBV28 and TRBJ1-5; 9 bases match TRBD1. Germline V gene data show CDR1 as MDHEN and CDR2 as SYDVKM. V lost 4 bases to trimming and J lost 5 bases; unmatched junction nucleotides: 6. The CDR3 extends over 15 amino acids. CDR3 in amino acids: CASSWDRAGYQPQHF. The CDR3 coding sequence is TGTGCCAGCAGTTGGGACAGGGCGGGTTATCAGCCCCAGCATTTT.

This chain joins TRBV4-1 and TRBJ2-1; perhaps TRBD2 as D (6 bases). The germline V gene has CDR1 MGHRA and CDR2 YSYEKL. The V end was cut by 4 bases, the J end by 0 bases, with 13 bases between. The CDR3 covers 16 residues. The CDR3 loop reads CASSRDWMSSYNEQFF. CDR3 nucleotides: TGCGCCAGCAGCCGGGACTGGATGAGCTCCTACAATGAGCAGTTCTTC.

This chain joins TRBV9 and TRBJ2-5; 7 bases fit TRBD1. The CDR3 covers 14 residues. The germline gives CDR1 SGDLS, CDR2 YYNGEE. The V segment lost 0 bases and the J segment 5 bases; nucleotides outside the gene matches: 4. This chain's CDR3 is CASSVEGGWETQYF. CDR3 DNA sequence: TGTGCCAGCAGCGTAGAAGGGGGCTGGGAGACCCAGTACTTC.

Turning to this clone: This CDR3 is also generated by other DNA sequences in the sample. The CDR3 bases are TGCGCCAGCAGCTTGGACGTAAACTCTGGAAACACCATATATTTT. Amino acid sequence: CASSLDVNSGNTIYF. V is TRBV5-1 and J is TRBJ1-3; D is ambiguous. The CDR3 covers 15 residues. V was cut by 0 bases and J by 0 bases, with 7 bases left in between. Germline V gene data show CDR1 as SGHRS and CDR2 as YFSETQ.